This passage covers 5 T cell receptor beta chains from one sample sequenced in a study of cytomegalovirus exposure and HLA in healthy donors. Amplification used 60 Vbeta primers and 13 Jbeta primers. Some clones are missing from TCRdb's copy, which holds only in-frame ones; the method was immunoSEQ multiplex PCR. This sample has under 200,000 clones; about four fifths occur once, and the top ten carry around 1.7%. The specimen sequenced was PBMCs. The receptor set was obtained from a woman in her late teens or twenties in good health and CMV-seronegative.

This clone was recorded once. The V and J genes are TRBV7-8 and TRBJ1-1; TRBD1 matches at 8 bases. Germline lookup yields CDR1 SGHVS and CDR2 FQNEAQ. The CDR3 runs to 20 residues. J lost 3 bases, V lost 1 base, and 19 bases had no gene match. CDR3 DNA: TGTGCCAGCAGCTTAGGGTCGAGAGGCAGGGGGCGATCCCTTCACACTGAAGCTTTCTTT. It encodes CASSLGSRGRGRSLHTEAFF.

The chain links TRBV6-6 to TRBJ2-7, with 9 bases matching TRBD1. This CDR3 region has 14 residues. Germline lookup yields CDR1 MNHNY and CDR2 SVGAGI (reference sequence). J lost 7 bases, V lost 4 bases, and 8 bases had no gene match. Written as DNA, the CDR3 is TGTGCCAGCAGTTTCGGGACAGGGCTGGGTGAGCAGTACTTC. It codes for CASSFGTGLGEQYF.

The chain combines TRBV6-5 with TRBJ2-7, with D possibly TRBD1 on 6 matching bases. V was trimmed by 3 bases and J by 0 bases, leaving 9 bases between them. The CDR3 extends over 14 amino acids. Germline CDR1 reads MNHEY; CDR2 reads SVGAGI. The CDR3 reads CASSYDRNSYEQYF. The CDR3 DNA is TGTGCCAGCAGTTATGACAGGAACTCCTACGAGCAGTACTTC.

The CDR3 sequence: CASLTGGNGYTF. CDR3 in DNA: TGTGCCAGCCTCACAGGAGGGAATGGCTACACCTTC. The chain employs TRBV19 and TRBJ1-2, with D perhaps matching TRBD1 (5 bases). V lost 9 bases and J lost 6, with 14 bases in between. Germline V gene data show CDR1 as LNHDA and CDR2 as SQIVND (reference sequence). The CDR3 spans 12 residues. Filled out from reference TRBV19 and TRBJ1-2, the complete variable domain reads DGGITQSPKYLFRKEGQNVTLSCEQNLNHDAMYWYRQDPGQGLRLIYYSQIVNDFQKGDIAEGYSVSREKKESFPLTVTSAQKNPTAFYLCASLTGGNGYTFGSGTRLTVV.

The V call is TRBV10-1, the J call TRBJ2-3; 7 bases align to TRBD2. CDR1 and CDR2 (germline): WNHNN, SYGVQD (reference sequence). The V gene end was trimmed by 3 bases and the J gene end by 10 bases; junction bases not matched to a gene: 7. This CDR3 has 13 residues. DNA of the CDR3: TGCGCCAGCAGTGACCCGGGACTATTGGCGCAGTATTTT. Translation: CASSDPGLLAQYF.